This T cell receptor (beta chain) was recovered during a study of cytomegalovirus exposure and HLA in healthy donors. Study at large: Caucasian-associated ancestry cluster membership applied to approximately 84% of several hundred genotyped donors. Study-wide points: The records held CMV serostatus as the only immune exposure information. In a later analysis, a missense DCLRE1C variant was linked to TCR beta V- and J-gene trimming.

Germline CDR1 is MNHNY and CDR2 is SVGAGI (reference sequence). V was pared by 2 bases and J by 6 bases, with 8 bases of the junction left unmatched. This CDR3 contains 15 residues. Details on this clone: Its antigen is unknown.

Amplification used 60 Vbeta primers and 13 Jbeta primers. The assay was immunoSEQ multiplex PCR, and TCRdb's table has in-frame clones only and misses some. The sample carries some 91,000 clones, around 74% recorded once. The chain carries TRBV6-6 and TRBJ2-7, with TRBD1 matching 9 bases. Input material: PBMCs. This TCR was recovered from a man aged 40-55 years in good health and CMV-seropositive. Here the CDR3 DNA reads TGTGCCAGCAGTTACGGACCACAGGGGGCGGGCGAGCAGTACTTC. Translating gives CASSYGPQGAGEQYF.